The 24 T cell receptor beta chains below all came from one sample that was sequenced in a study of tumor-infiltrating lymphocytes in primary liver carcinoma. With 400 to 550 ng total RNA as template and a constant-region primer, TCR beta cDNA was made. Slightly modified ARM-PCR, run as three nested multiplex PCR rounds, produced the TCR beta libraries. The first two PCR rounds used TRBV1-TRBV30 primers with a Cbeta primer, nine to eleven cycles each. TCRdb re-analysed the multiplex PCR reads in MiXCR, keeping a single row per CDR3 protein. This sample has around 25,000 distinct CDR3 sequences, with roughly 78% found just once. Co-extraction yielded RNA and DNA from around 20-30 mg of unsorted bulk tissue. Input material: liver tumor tissue from sampling region 3. Subset defined: tumor region T3, left-lateral pole. Every receptor here comes from a man aged 35-49 years with primary liver carcinoma and hepatitis B virus infection.

This clonotype was recorded once. The CDR3 bases are TGTGTTAGCAACCCCCAGCGGGAGGGATTGGGTGAGCAGTTCTTC. Translated: CVSNPQREGLGEQFF. This chain links TRBV11-2 with TRBJ2-1; 10 nucleotides align to TRBD2. Germline values: CDR1 SGHAT, CDR2 FQNNGV. This CDR3 spans 15 amino acids.

Points on this clonotype: Its ends do not fully match the called genes, so a read error is possible. This sequence joins TRBV7-9 and TRBJ1-2, with D uncertain. CDR1 and CDR2 (germline): SEHNR, FQNEAQ (reference sequence). The CDR3 has 16 amino acids. Here the CDR3 reads CASSPEGILSQYDYTF. Written as DNA, the CDR3 is TGTGCCAGCAGCCCCGAGGGCATACTGTCCCAGTATGACTACACCTTC.

This clonotype showed up just a few times. The V and J genes are TRBV12-3 or TRBV12-4 and TRBJ2-1, with D perhaps matching TRBD2 (6 bases). The V end lost 2 bases, the J end lost 8 bases, and 13 bases lay between the germline ends. This CDR3 spans 14 amino acids. This CDR3 is CASSLPPSSDEQFF. CDR3 sequence (DNA): TGTGCCAGCAGTTTACCCCCGTCTAGCGATGAGCAGTTCTTC.

Turning to this clonotype: Its ends do not fully match the called genes, so a read error is possible. The chain links TRBV4-1 to TRBJ2-7; TRBD2 aligns across 7 bases. The CDR3 loop spans 16 amino acids. The germline V gene encodes CDR1 MGHRA and CDR2 YSYEKL. CDR3 DNA sequence: TGCGCCAGCAGCCAATCCCTAGCGGAGCCGCTCTACGTGCAGTATTTC. Protein sequence: CASSQSLAEPLYVQYF.

Concerning this clonotype: Because the CDR3 is missing its conserved closing phenylalanine or tryptophan, this is likely a read error. The DNA is omitted, as the CDR3 cannot be located on it reliably, and the CDR3 follows TCRdb's listing. The chain carries TRBV5-5 and TRBJ2-1; the table's D call, TRBD1, was not checked against the DNA. The CDR3 spans 15 residues, counting both ends. Germline loops: CDR1 SGHKS, CDR2 YYEKEE (reference sequence). CDR3 region: CASSPGRGSYSEQFL.

About this clonotype itself: Given the absence of the conserved phenylalanine or tryptophan at the CDR3 end, a read error is likely. No DNA is shown, since the ends of the CDR3 on it are uncertain; the CDR3 is the one TCRdb lists. CDR3 in amino acids: CASSLGRGLAGSYVQYL. The genes are TRBV13 and TRBJ2-7; the table gives TRBD2 as D, unverified against the DNA. The V gene's germline CDR1 is PRHDT and CDR2 FYEKMQ (reference sequence). The CDR3 spans 17 amino acids, including both terminal residues.

To note about this clonotype: Relative to the germline gene, one junction end is altered; a read error may explain this. The rearrangement uses TRBV6-2 or TRBV6-3 and TRBJ2-1, with D uncertain. The CDR3 has 16 amino acids. From germline, CDR1 is MNHEY and CDR2 SVGEGT. CDR3 residues: CASSLHLGISLGELFF. DNA for the CDR3: TGTGCCAGCAGTCTACACCTTGGGATCAGCCTAGGTGAGCTGTTCTTC.

Note on this clonotype: This could be a read error, since a much larger clone is one nucleotide away. The CDR3: CASSLRYTEALF. The CDR3 coding sequence is TGTGCCAGCAGCTTACGGTACACTGAAGCTCTCTTT. The chain combines TRBV11-2 with TRBJ1-1, with no clear D. The CDR3 totals 12 residues. The germline V gene has CDR1 SGHAT and CDR2 FQNNGV.

This chain connects TRBV11-2 to TRBJ2-5; no reliable D call. The CDR3 totals 16 residues. Germline V lookup: CDR1 SGHAT, CDR2 FQNNGV. The V end was cut by 5 bases, the J end by 14 bases, with 30 bases between. CDR3 region: CASSLYRGRNSYEQYF. The CDR3 DNA reads as TGTGCCAGCAGCCTGTACCGCGGCAGGAACTCCTACGAGCAATACTTC.

Regarding this clonotype: One end of the junction does not line up with germline, which may come from a read error. The chain recombines TRBV5-1 with TRBJ1-1; 8 positions match TRBD1. This CDR3 comprises 14 residues. The germline gives CDR1 SGHRS, CDR2 YFSETQ. This chain's CDR3 is CASSMLDRETEASF. CDR3 bases: TGCGCCAGCAGCATGCTGGACAGGGAAACTGAAGCTTCCTTT.

This chain joins TRBV5-1 and TRBJ2-5, with TRBD2 identical over 10 bases. Germline V gene lookup returns CDR1 SGHRS and CDR2 YFSETQ. CDR3 length: 21 amino acids. CDR3 residues: CVSSFAALAGERKGWQETQYF. The DNA for the CDR3 is TGCGTCAGTAGCTTTGCAGCTCTAGCGGGAGAGCGTAAAGGGTGGCAAGAGACCCAGTACTTC.

CDR3 sequence: CANSGKPGLTEGPHEQYF. DNA for the CDR3: TGTGCCAACAGTGGAAAACCGGGACTAACGGAAGGGCCACACGAGCAGTACTTC. The rearrangement uses TRBV4-2 and TRBJ2-7; 7 bases are a match to TRBD2. The CDR3 covers 18 residues. Germline V gene sequence: CDR1 LGHNA, CDR2 YNFKEQ. The trim removed 10 bases at V and 5 bases at J, leaving 26 bases unmatched.

A note on this clonotype: Because the CDR3 is missing its conserved closing phenylalanine or tryptophan, this is likely a read error. Because the CDR3's place on the DNA is in doubt, the DNA is left out and the CDR3 is given as listed by TCRdb. This chain links TRBV4-3 with TRBJ2-7. Germline lookup yields CDR1 LGHNA and CDR2 YSLEER. With termini counted, the CDR3 has 14 amino acids. This chain's CDR3 is CASSQESSTYEYYL.

As regards this clonotype: An end of the junction does not agree with germline; a read error may underlie this. The chain recombines TRBV5-4 with TRBJ2-7, with a weak D call TRBD2 (5 bases). Germline V CDR1 and CDR2: SGHNT, YYREEE (reference sequence). The CDR3 is made up of 15 amino acids. CDR3 residues: CASNLDRGSPYEQYF. The CDR3 DNA sequence: TGTGCCAGCAACTTGGATCGTGGGAGCCCCTACGAGCAGTACTTC.

In the case of this clonotype: Mismatch with germline at one junction end may stem from a read error. The rearrangement links TRBV6-2 or TRBV6-3 to TRBJ2-7; D possibly matches TRBD1 or TRBD2 (5 bases each). There are 14 residues in the CDR3. Per the germline V gene, CDR1 is MNHEY and CDR2 is SVGEGT. Here the CDR3 DNA reads TGTACCAGCAATTCTCCGGGACGGGACTACGAGCAGTACTTC. It is translated as CTSNSPGRDYEQYF.

The sample holds a few counts of this clonotype. CDR3: CSVESNESTEAFF. Written as DNA, the CDR3 is TGCAGCGTTGAATCCAACGAGAGCACTGAAGCTTTCTTT. V usage is TRBV29-1 and J usage is TRBJ1-1; D gene ambiguous. Germline lookup yields CDR1 SQVTM and CDR2 ANQGSEA. The CDR3 covers 13 residues. Trimming left V 2 bases short and J 4 bases short, with 11 bases between. The complete variable domain, with remaining parts taken from reference TRBV29-1 and TRBJ1-1, reads SAVISQKPSRDICQRGTSLTIQCQVDSQVTMMFWYRQQPGQSLTLIATANQGSEATYESGFVIDKFPISRPNLTFSTLTVSNMSPEDSSIYLCSVESNESTEAFFGQGTRLTVV.

Concerning this clonotype: The junction departs from germline at one end; a sequencing error may be responsible. The chain carries TRBV2 and TRBJ2-7; D ambiguous. Germline V gene lookup returns CDR1 SNHLY and CDR2 FYNNEI. There are 13 residues in the CDR3. The CDR3 loop reads CVSSDGTSYEQHF. CDR3 sequence (DNA): TGTGTCAGCAGTGATGGTACCTCCTACGAGCAGCACTTC. The complete variable domain, with remaining parts taken from reference TRBV2 and TRBJ2-7, reads EPEVTQTPSHQVTQMGQEVILRCVPISNHLYFYWYRQILGQKVEFLVSFYNNEISEKSEIFDDQFSVERPDGSNFTLKIRSTKLEDSAMYFCVSSDGTSYEQHFGPGTRLTVT.

There are many counts of this clonotype. The chain employs TRBV5-1 and TRBJ2-3; no reliable D call. This CDR3 region has 12 residues. Germline V CDR1 and CDR2: SGHRS, YFSETQ. Trimming removed 0 bases at V and 3 bases at J, with 2 bases between. Here the CDR3 DNA reads TGCGCCAGCAGCTTGGCTACAGATACGCAGTATTTT. The encoded protein is CASSLATDTQYF.

The genes are TRBV4-2 and TRBJ2-5; 13 nucleotides line up with TRBD2. This CDR3 spans 16 amino acids. From germline, CDR1 is LGHNA and CDR2 YNFKEQ. J was trimmed by 5 bases and V by 3 bases; bases with no gene match: 6. The CDR3 sequence is CASSQGLAGTHETQYF. The DNA for the CDR3 is TGTGCCAGCAGCCAGGGACTAGCGGGGACCCACGAGACCCAGTACTTC.

As to this clonotype: The junction differs from germline at one of its ends, possibly a read error. The rearrangement uses TRBV4-2 and TRBJ1-4, with a weak D call TRBD1 (5 bases). Germline CDR1 LGHNA, CDR2 YNFKEQ. The length of the CDR3 is 20 residues. The CDR3 coding sequence is TGTGCCAGCAGCCAAGAGTTTAGGGGAACGGGGTCTGCAACTAATGAAAAACTGCTTTTT. Translating it yields CASSQEFRGTGSATNEKLLF.

This clonotype was counted once. An end of the junction does not agree with germline; a read error may underlie this. V and J are TRBV4-2 and TRBJ2-3; TRBD2 aligns across 12 bases. The CDR3 has 18 residues. The germline V gene encodes CDR1 LGHNA and CDR2 YNFKEQ. The CDR3 sequence is CASSQEVLAGGSTDAHYF. The CDR3 DNA follows: TGTGCCAGCAGCCAAGAAGTACTAGCGGGAGGTTCCACAGATGCGCACTATTTT.

For this clonotype: Because the CDR3 is missing its conserved closing phenylalanine or tryptophan, this is likely a read error. The rearrangement joins TRBV4-1 to TRBJ2-1, with 9 nucleotides matching TRBD1. Germline V gene lookup returns CDR1 MGHRA and CDR2 YSYEKL. The CDR3 spans 17 residues. The CDR3: CASGQGTGRSSYNEQFI. In nucleotides, the CDR3 is TGCGCCAGCGGCCAGGGGACAGGGAGGAGCTCCTACAATGAGCAGTTCATC.

CDR3 amino acids: CASSCRPAGLNEQYF. Here the CDR3 DNA reads TGTGCCAGCAGTTGTCGCCCAGCAGGGCTCAACGAGCAGTACTTC. The genes are TRBV6-5 and TRBJ2-7, with D possibly being TRBD1 (5 bases). Per germline, CDR1 MNHEY and CDR2 SVGAGI. The CDR3 length is 15 residues. V dropped 4 bases and J dropped 5 bases, with 18 bases sitting between them.

For this clonotype: An end of the junction does not agree with germline; a read error may underlie this. The CDR3 nucleotides read TGTACCAGCAGCATACTATCGGGAGGCTCCTCCGAGCTGTTTTTT. It specifies CTSSILSGGSSELFF. The V call is TRBV11-1, the J call TRBJ2-2; 7 bases align to TRBD2. This CDR3 spans 15 amino acids. CDR1 and CDR2 (germline): SGHAT, FQDESV (reference sequence).